Judged by abundance, the clone carrying this T cell receptor beta chain is medium-sized. The sample comes from a study of spatial heterogeneity in lung cancer. Time point indicated: sample taken at primary tumor resection. The CDR3 has 13 amino acids. Germline V gene lookup returns CDR1 DFQATT and CDR2 SNEGSKA (reference sequence). TCRdb called the 5' RACE reads again in MiXCR, with one record for every CDR3 protein. The sample consists of around 3,500 distinct CDR3 sequences, roughly 9.2% of them appearing once. The clonotype originates from a male donor with early-stage non-small cell lung cancer. The source material was normal lung tissue next to the tumor, sampled at surgery. This sequence joins TRBV20-1 and TRBJ2-1, with 7 bases fitting TRBD1. This chain's CDR3 is CTPGKGARNEQFF. CDR3 nucleotides: TGCACCCCGGGGAAGGGGGCGAGGAATGAGCAGTTCTTC.